These 32 T cell receptor beta chains share one sample of origin, sequenced in a study of blood T cells in healthy people across ages. The second PCR ran roughly 6 to 12 cycles with a sample-barcoded 5' primer and J-beta primers. TCRdb itself ran the 5' RACE reads through MiXCR, one entry per CDR3 protein. The sample carries roughly 2 million distinct CDR3 sequences, about 50% recorded once. The sequencing sample was made of blood. These receptors came from a woman aged 35 to 49 in good health.

The chain has TRBV28 and TRBJ1-6, with 12 positions matching TRBD1. The CDR3 is made up of 17 amino acids. V was clipped by 6 bases and J by 6 bases; unmatched bases: 9. CDR1 is MDHEN, CDR2 SYDVKM, per germline. As DNA, the CDR3 is TGTGCCAGCAGCGGGACAGGGGGCCGCTCGGGTAATTCACCCCTCCACTTT. Residues: CASSGTGGRSGNSPLHF.

This rearrangement joins TRBV15 to TRBJ1-4; no definite D call. Per germline, CDR1 LNHNV and CDR2 YYDKDF (reference sequence). Trimming shortened V by 2 bases and J by 5 bases, and 12 bases separated the two germline ends. The CDR3 runs 15 residues. The CDR3: CATSRPGATNEKLFF. The CDR3 bases are TGTGCCACCAGCAGACCTGGAGCCACCAATGAAAAACTGTTTTTT.

This clonotype was recorded a few times. This chain joins TRBV5-1 and TRBJ2-1; 7 bases align to TRBD2. Germline trimming cut 7 bases from V and 4 bases from J; bases unmatched to any gene: 11. The CDR3 is 15 residues long. Germline CDR1 is SGHRS and CDR2 is YFSETQ. CDR3 sequence: CASRTPGGPYNEQFF. The CDR3 DNA reads TGCGCCAGCCGCACCCCGGGGGGTCCTTACAATGAGCAGTTCTTC.

The rearrangement uses TRBV6-5 and TRBJ2-5; 9 bases fit TRBD2. Per the germline V gene, CDR1 is MNHEY and CDR2 is SVGAGI. CDR3 size: 19 residues. After removal of 1 base from V and 2 bases from J, the junction contained 14 bases not matched to a gene. The CDR3 loop is CASSYFAGGRRLPQETQYF. The CDR3 DNA reads TGTGCCAGCAGTTACTTTGCGGGGGGGCGGAGGTTGCCACAAGAGACCCAGTACTTC.

In this sample, this clonotype turned up a few times. The chain carries TRBV18 and TRBJ2-3; D is perhaps TRBD2 (6 bases). This CDR3 is built from 17 residues. V was trimmed by 6 bases and J by 5 bases, leaving 24 bases between them. The germline CDR1 and CDR2 sequences are KGHSH and LQKENI. The CDR3 here is CASSAYLAAGNGDTQYF. For the CDR3, the DNA is TGTGCCAGCTCGGCCTACTTAGCGGCGGGGAATGGAGATACGCAGTATTTT.

This clonotype appeared a few times. The rearrangement uses TRBV27 and TRBJ1-4, with D tentatively TRBD1 (6 bases). The CDR3 contains 15 residues. CDR1 is MNHEY and CDR2 is SMNVEV in the germline V gene (reference sequence). The V and J ends lost 6 bases and 0 bases respectively, with 11 bases between them. CDR3 in DNA: TGTGCCAGCAGGGGCGGACAGACAACTAATGAAAAACTGTTTTTT. It specifies CASRGGQTTNEKLFF.

The chain has TRBV29-1 and TRBJ1-2; 10 bases agree with TRBD1. This CDR3 comprises 13 residues. The V segment lost 7 bases and the J segment 4 bases; nucleotides outside the gene matches: 6. Germline CDR1 reads SQVTM; CDR2 reads ANQGSEA. In DNA form, the CDR3 reads TGCAGCGGAGGGACAGGGGTTAGCTATGGCTACACCTTC. It specifies CSGGTGVSYGYTF.

As for this clonotype: The junction does not match germline at one end; this may be a read error. J is TRBJ2-1 and V is TRBV5-1, with unresolved D. CDR3 length equals 15 residues. The germline V gene encodes CDR1 SGHRS and CDR2 YFSETQ. The CDR3 DNA reads as TGCGCCAGTAGCTTAGCAGGTGGCACTTTCAATGAGCAGTTCTTC. Translated, it gives CASSLAGGTFNEQFF.

The genes are TRBV18 and TRBJ1-2; 9 nucleotides line up with TRBD1. Trimming cost V 0 bases and J 9 bases; bases outside gene matches: 8. Germline V gene lookup returns CDR1 KGHSH and CDR2 LQKENI. The CDR3 loop spans 15 amino acids. The DNA of the CDR3 is TGTGCCAGCTCACCACCGGGACAGGGAGGGAAGAGCTACACCTTC. Protein product: CASSPPGQGGKSYTF.

This clonotype was recorded a few times. The rearrangement joins TRBV5-1 to TRBJ2-6; tentatively, D is TRBD1 (5 bases). From germline, CDR1 is SGHRS and CDR2 YFSETQ. Between the trimmed V and J ends, which lost 4 bases and 0 bases, there was a span of 11 bases. The CDR3 is made up of 16 amino acids. The CDR3 nucleotides read TGCGCCAGCAGCCAGACAGTGCTCTCTGGGGCCAACGTCCTGACTTTC. It yields the protein CASSQTVLSGANVLTF.

To note about this clonotype: The junction and the germline gene differ at one end; a read error may be behind it. The rearrangement links TRBV5-6 to TRBJ2-6, with 8 positions matching TRBD1. The CDR3 extends over 15 amino acids. Germline V gene data show CDR1 as SGHDT and CDR2 as YYEEEE. The DNA of the CDR3 is TGTGCCAGCAGCACGACAGGGGTTGGGGCCAGCGTCCTGACTTTC. Its translation is CASSTTGVGASVLTF.

This clonotype has a handful of counts. Here the CDR3 reads CASSLFIRGGEQFF. CDR3 DNA sequence: TGTGCCAGCAGTTTGTTTATAAGGGGAGGTGAGCAGTTCTTC. The chain recombines TRBV28 with TRBJ2-1; D might be TRBD2 (6 bases). The V end was cut by 3 bases, the J end by 9 bases, with 15 bases between. Per germline, CDR1 MDHEN and CDR2 SYDVKM. The CDR3 runs to 14 residues.

Ten or more counts support this clonotype. Its ends do not fully match the called genes, so a read error is possible. The chain recombines TRBV4-3 with TRBJ2-3, with TRBD2 matching 7 bases. The CDR3 has 15 amino acids. Germline assignment: CDR1 LGHNA and CDR2 YSLEER. The CDR3 here is CASSQGRGPTDTQYF. CDR3 bases: TGCGCCAGCAGTCAAGGGAGGGGACCCACAGATACGCAGTATTTT.

The chain carries TRBV6-5 and TRBJ2-1; 7 bases map to TRBD2. V shed 6 bases and J 4 bases; nucleotides not matched to a gene: 6. CDR1 MNHEY and CDR2 SVGAGI come from the germline V gene. This CDR3 contains 14 residues. CDR3 loop: CASRSGMGYNEQFF. The DNA of the CDR3 is TGTGCCAGCAGAAGCGGGATGGGATACAATGAGCAGTTCTTC.

J is TRBJ1-2 and V is TRBV4-3, with D unclear. Per the germline V gene, CDR1 is LGHNA and CDR2 is YSLEER. The CDR3 spans 15 residues. The V end was cut by 1 base, the J end by 5 bases, with 14 bases between. The DNA of the CDR3 is TGCGCCAGCAGCCAAGGGCCGGTTCCCACATATGGCTACACCTTC. This codes for CASSQGPVPTYGYTF.

This clonotype was counted between two and nine times. The V gene is TRBV24-1, the J gene TRBJ2-6; tentatively, D is TRBD2 (5 bases). The germline V gene encodes CDR1 KGHDR and CDR2 SFDVKD. V dropped 5 bases and J dropped 2 bases, with 9 bases sitting between them. There are 15 residues in the CDR3. CDR3 loop: CATSAGGTGANVLTF. DNA of the CDR3: TGTGCCACCAGTGCTGGAGGTACTGGGGCCAACGTCCTGACTTTC.

There are a few counts of this clonotype. The V gene is TRBV28, the J gene TRBJ2-4, with 9 bases aligning to TRBD1. Per germline, CDR1 MDHEN and CDR2 SYDVKM. J lost 7 bases, V lost 4 bases, and 8 bases had no gene match. This CDR3 is built from 15 residues. In nucleotides, the CDR3 is TGTGCCAGCAGTTCCACCGGGACAGGGAACAACATTCAGTACTTC. This translates into CASSSTGTGNNIQYF.

This clonotype has only a few counts. The chain uses TRBV15 and TRBJ2-3, with D possibly being TRBD1 (5 bases). The CDR3 has 13 amino acids. Between the trimmed V and J ends, which lost 3 bases and 6 bases, there was a span of 10 bases. Germline values: CDR1 LNHNV, CDR2 YYDKDF (reference sequence). The chain's CDR3 is CATSRQGSDTQYF. The CDR3 nucleotides are TGTGCCACCAGCAGGCAGGGATCCGATACGCAGTATTTT.

The sample holds a few counts of this clonotype. The chain couples TRBV7-2 to TRBJ2-1; a possible D gene is TRBD2 (5 bases). V lost 4 bases to trimming and J lost 5 bases, with 15 bases between them. CDR3 length equals 15 residues. The V gene's germline CDR1 is SGHTA and CDR2 FQGNSA. In DNA, the CDR3 is TGTGCCAGCAGCTCCCAGTTAGGGCGGGACAATGAGCAGTTCTTC. Its translation: CASSSQLGRDNEQFF. The variable domain in full, completed from reference TRBV7-2 and TRBJ2-1, reads GAGVSQSPSNKVTEKGKDVELRCDPISGHTALYWYRQSLGQGLEFLIYFQGNSAPDKSGLPSDRFSAERTGGSVSTLTIQRTQQEDSAVYLCASSSQLGRDNEQFFGPGTRLTVL.

The chain uses TRBV7-2 and TRBJ2-7; D uncertain. The germline CDR1 and CDR2 sequences are SGHTA and FQGNSA. The V gene lost 2 bases and the J gene lost 2 bases, with 16 bases spanning the gap. This CDR3 is built from 16 residues. The CDR3 coding sequence is TGTGCCAGCAGCTTACCCGACATTTTCCATCCCTACGAGCAGTACTTC. Protein product: CASSLPDIFHPYEQYF.

This rearrangement joins TRBV12-3 or TRBV12-4 to TRBJ1-5, with D tentatively TRBD1 (6 bases). The CDR3 consists of 15 residues. Trimming stripped 3 bases from V and 3 bases from J, with 12 bases between. CDR3 protein: CASSLMGGTNQPQHF. The CDR3 DNA follows: TGTGCCAGCAGTTTGATGGGGGGCACCAATCAGCCCCAGCATTTT.

This chain connects TRBV25-1 to TRBJ2-7, with TRBD1 identical over 10 bases. This CDR3 spans 12 amino acids. Unmatched junction bases numbered 3, after V lost 4 bases and J lost 9 bases. Germline CDR1 reads MGHDK; CDR2 reads SYGVNS. The CDR3 DNA sequence: TGTGCCAGCAGTGCGACAGGGGGCGGGCAGTACTTC. This encodes CASSATGGGQYF.

The chain employs TRBV10-3 and TRBJ1-5; D is possibly TRBD1 (5 bases). With 0 bases removed from V and 3 bases from J, the gap between germline ends came to 9 bases. The CDR3 runs 15 residues. Germline V gives CDR1 ENHRY, CDR2 SYGVKD. CDR3 sequence reads: CAISESRELNQPQHF. CDR3 coding DNA: TGTGCCATCAGTGAGTCCAGGGAACTCAATCAGCCCCAGCATTTT.

Regarding this clonotype: One end of the junction varies from germline; a read error may be responsible. CDR3 sequence reads: CSARDFAGDNSPPHF. For the CDR3, the DNA is TGCAGTGCTAGAGATTTCGCAGGGGATAATTCACCCCCCCACTTT. The chain has TRBV20-1 and TRBJ1-6; possibly TRBD1 for D (6 bases). The CDR3 has 15 residues. Germline assignment: CDR1 DFQATT and CDR2 SNEGSKA (reference sequence).

The V and J genes are TRBV7-2 and TRBJ2-2; D ambiguous. Germline CDR1 reads SGHTA; CDR2 reads FQGNSA. V lost 7 bases and J lost 3, with 6 bases in between. The CDR3 covers 12 residues. CDR3 in amino acids: CASNTHTGELFF. The CDR3 region has the DNA TGTGCCAGCAACACGCACACCGGGGAGCTGTTTTTT.

This clonotype occurred a few times. As DNA, the CDR3 is TGCGCCAGCAGCCAAGTATTAAGCGGTAAAGAGACCCAGTACTTC. It translates to CASSQVLSGKETQYF. The chain carries TRBV4-1 and TRBJ2-5, with D possibly TRBD2 on 5 matching bases. CDR3 size: 15 residues. V dropped 1 base and J dropped 3 bases, with 12 bases sitting between them. Germline assignment: CDR1 MGHRA and CDR2 YSYEKL.

V gene TRBV7-9 combines with J gene TRBJ1-2; D remains ambiguous. V was cut by 2 bases and J by 7 bases, with 20 bases left in between. The CDR3 consists of 16 residues. CDR1 and CDR2 from the germline V gene are SEHNR and FQNEAQ (reference sequence). CDR3 bases: TGTGCCAGCAGCTTATTCGGTGGGGTTCGAGGAGGTGGCTACACCTTC. Amino acid sequence: CASSLFGGVRGGGYTF.

This clonotype occurred once. The CDR3 spells CASSYRDSATYEQYF. CDR3 DNA: TGTGCCAGCAGCTACCGGGACAGTGCTACCTACGAGCAGTACTTC. This chain joins TRBV14 and TRBJ2-7; 7 bases fit TRBD1. Per germline, CDR1 SGHDN and CDR2 FVKESK. CDR3 length equals 15 residues. V trimming: 5 bases; J trimming: 2 bases; junction bases outside the gene matches: 9.

This clonotype was observed a few times. The chain couples TRBV6-2 or TRBV6-3 to TRBJ2-1; 7 bases fit TRBD2. The DNA end is a closer match to TRBJ2-7, so the J assignment may be wrong. The CDR3 is 15 residues long. Per the germline V gene, CDR1 is MNHEY and CDR2 is SVGEGT. The CDR3: CASSYSGVAGYEQYF. Here the CDR3 DNA reads TGTGCCAGCAGTTACTCGGGGGTAGCGGGCTACGAGCAGTACTTC.

This clonotype showed up many times. The chain recombines TRBV7-9 with TRBJ1-2, with a weak D call TRBD1 (6 bases). In germline, CDR1 is SEHNR, CDR2 FQNEAQ (reference sequence). This CDR3 has 16 amino acids. V was trimmed by 0 bases and J by 8 bases, leaving 19 bases between them. The CDR3 DNA is TGTGCCAGCAGCTTAGCGTCTTGGGCAGGGGCCGCGGGCTACACCTTC. Translated: CASSLASWAGAAGYTF.

This clonotype was seen more than once but under ten times. This rearrangement joins TRBV29-1 to TRBJ2-1, with 12 bases identical to TRBD2. The CDR3 totals 17 residues. With V trimmed by 1 base and J by 4 bases, 8 bases remained unmatched. Germline CDR1 is SQVTM and CDR2 is ANQGSEA. CDR3 sequence: CSVEVLLAGGLYNEQFF. The CDR3, as DNA: TGCAGCGTTGAAGTTCTACTAGCGGGGGGTCTTTACAATGAGCAGTTCTTC.

V usage is TRBV20-1 and J usage is TRBJ1-1, with D possibly TRBD1 on 5 matching bases. Trimming pared 2 bases from V and 11 bases from J, leaving 24 bases between. Germline assignment: CDR1 DFQATT and CDR2 SNEGSKA (reference sequence). The CDR3 totals 15 residues. The CDR3 DNA reads as TGCAGTGCTAGAAAAGGGACGCAGGCAACAAACATGGCTTTCTTT. It specifies CSARKGTQATNMAFF.